The rows below give T cell receptor beta chains drawn from one sample of a study of blood T cell repertoires in COVID-19. Repertoires were generated with immunoSEQ multiplex PCR, while TCRdb's copy carries only in-frame clones and drops some. This table holds roughly 230,000 clones, 88% found once. The sequenced material came from peripheral blood. These receptors all come from a human donor in a cohort sampled during active COVID-19. Each CDR3 is given with its conserved first and last residue. A D gene is named only where the DNA matches it firmly. Not every row has a clone size; where given, it reads once, few, many or a size class.

few TRBJ1-2 TRBD1 TRBV5-6 TGTGCCAGCAGCTTGGGGCGACAGGGGGCGGGCTACACCTTC CASSLGRQGAGYTF
once TRBJ2-3 TRBD1 TRBV24-1 TGTGCCACCAGTGATAGGACAGGGGGAAGCACAGATACGCAGTATTTT CATSDRTGGSTDTQYF
NA TRBJ1-2 TRBD1 TRBV6-6 TGTGCCAGCAGTTCCCCTGGACAGGACTATGGCTACACCTTC CASSSPGQDYGYTF
few TRBJ2-3 TRBD2 TRBV7-9 TGTGCCAGCAGCTTATCTCGGACTAGTGTCGGCACAGATACGCAGTATTTT CASSLSRTSVGTDTQYF
NA TRBJ2-1 TRBD2 TRBV20-1 TGCAGTGCTAGTGCCGGGAGGGATTACAATGAGCAGTTCTTC CSASAGRDYNEQFF
NA TRBJ2-4 NA TRBV6-2/TRBV6-3 TGTGCCAGCAGTTACTCGCCTCCCCAGGGCATTCAGTACTTC CASSYSPPQGIQYF
few TRBJ2-7 TRBD2 TRBV5-1 TGCGCCAGCAGCCCCTCTAGCGGGAGGGCGCAAGAGCAGTACTTC CASSPSSGRAQEQYF
NA TRBJ2-7 TRBD2 TRBV7-2 TGTGCCAGCAGCTTAACTAAACTTACTAGCGCTCCACCCTACGAGCAGTACTTC CASSLTKLTSAPPYEQYF
NA TRBJ1-2 NA TRBV5-6 TGTGCCAGCAGCTTGGTCAGAGGCTATGGCTACACCTTC CASSLVRGYGYTF
NA TRBJ1-2 NA TRBV7-2 TGTGCCAGCAGCTTAGCGCGATATTTCTATGGCTACACCTTC CASSLARYFYGYTF
NA TRBJ2-7 NA TRBV7-8 TGTGCCAGCAGCTACAGGGAGGGGCCCTACGAGCAGTACTTC CASSYREGPYEQYF